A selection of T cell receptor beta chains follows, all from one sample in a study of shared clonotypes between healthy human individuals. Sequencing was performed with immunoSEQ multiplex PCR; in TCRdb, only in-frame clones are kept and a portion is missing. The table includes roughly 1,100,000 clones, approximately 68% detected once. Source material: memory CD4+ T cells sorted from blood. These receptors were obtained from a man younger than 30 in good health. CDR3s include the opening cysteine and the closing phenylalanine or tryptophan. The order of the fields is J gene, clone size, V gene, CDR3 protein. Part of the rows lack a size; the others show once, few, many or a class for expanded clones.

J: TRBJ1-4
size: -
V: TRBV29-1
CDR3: CSVEALLAGGSGKLFF

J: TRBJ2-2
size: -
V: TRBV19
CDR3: CASSPEYTGELFF

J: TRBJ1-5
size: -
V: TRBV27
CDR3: CASSLSMPRGMGQGNVNQPQHF

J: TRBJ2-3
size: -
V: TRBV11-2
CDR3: CASSRAGGPADTQYF

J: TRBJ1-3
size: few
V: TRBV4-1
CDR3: CASSQDFNSWGSGNTIYF

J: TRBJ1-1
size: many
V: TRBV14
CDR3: CASSQGSLQAFF

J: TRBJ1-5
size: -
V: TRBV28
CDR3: CASSFDSNQPQHF

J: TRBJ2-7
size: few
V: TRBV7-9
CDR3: CASSYVGNEQYF

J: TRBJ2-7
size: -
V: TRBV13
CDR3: CASSITGAWPVYEQYF

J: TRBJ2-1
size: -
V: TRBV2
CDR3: CAIGQAGGNEQFF

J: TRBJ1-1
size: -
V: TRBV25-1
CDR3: CASSEYREGQAFF

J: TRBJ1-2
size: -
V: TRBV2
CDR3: CASSDPTRGYTF

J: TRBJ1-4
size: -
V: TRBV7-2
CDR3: CASSRDRGKLFF

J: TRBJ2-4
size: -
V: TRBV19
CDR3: CASSIDRDTSKNIQYF